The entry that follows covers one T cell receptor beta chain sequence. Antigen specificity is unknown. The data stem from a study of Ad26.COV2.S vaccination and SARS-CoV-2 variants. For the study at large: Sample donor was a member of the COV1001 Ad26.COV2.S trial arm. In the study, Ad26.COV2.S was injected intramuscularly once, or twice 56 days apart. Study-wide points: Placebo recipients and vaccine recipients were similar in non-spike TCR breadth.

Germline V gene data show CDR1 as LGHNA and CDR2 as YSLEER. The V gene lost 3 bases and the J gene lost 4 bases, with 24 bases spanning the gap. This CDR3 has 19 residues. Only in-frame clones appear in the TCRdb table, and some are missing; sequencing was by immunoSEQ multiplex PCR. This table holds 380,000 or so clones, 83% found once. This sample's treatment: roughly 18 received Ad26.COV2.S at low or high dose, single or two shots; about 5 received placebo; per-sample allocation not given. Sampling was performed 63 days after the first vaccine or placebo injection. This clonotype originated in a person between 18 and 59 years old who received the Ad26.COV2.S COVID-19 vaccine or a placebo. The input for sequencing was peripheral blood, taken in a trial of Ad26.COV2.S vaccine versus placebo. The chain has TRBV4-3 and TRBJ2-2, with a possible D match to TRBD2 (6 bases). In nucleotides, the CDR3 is TGCGCCAGCAGCCACGAAGGAGGAACTAGCTGGAACCCCACCGGGGAGCTGTTTTTT. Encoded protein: CASSHEGGTSWNPTGELFF.